These 15 T cell receptor beta chains were sequenced from one sample in a study of cytotoxic CD8 clonotypes in ibrutinib-treated CLL. Sequencing used immunoSEQ multiplex PCR; TCRdb keeps in-frame clones, though not all of them. The sample consists of 110,000 to 150,000 clones, 60% to 85% of them appearing once. The sample was PBMCs, taken after 12 months of ibrutinib treatment. The receptors were sampled from a human donor with chronic lymphocytic leukemia.

This clone was observed a handful of times. The rearrangement joins TRBV5-1 to TRBJ1-2, with 11 bases identical to TRBD1. This CDR3 is built from 14 residues. The ends lost 4 bases at V and 7 bases at J; junction bases unmatched: 6. Germline V gene data show CDR1 as SGHRS and CDR2 as YFSETQ. The CDR3 nucleotides read TGCGCCAGCAGCGTGGGACAGGGGGTAACTGGCTACACCTTC. It is translated as CASSVGQGVTGYTF.

The chain uses TRBV28 and TRBJ2-7, with a weak D call TRBD1 (6 bases). The CDR3 extends over 13 amino acids. Germline-derived CDR1 and CDR2 are MDHEN and SYDVKM. Between the trimmed V and J ends, which lost 2 bases and 3 bases, there was a span of 8 bases. As DNA, the CDR3 is TGTGCCAGCAGTTTACCAGGGGTCTACGAGCAGTACTTC. Protein: CASSLPGVYEQYF.

The chain couples TRBV2 to TRBJ2-1; D is perhaps TRBD2 (6 bases). This CDR3 comprises 14 residues. CDR1 is SNHLY, CDR2 FYNNEI, per germline. Trimming stripped 6 bases from V and 9 bases from J, with 18 bases between. The chain's CDR3 is CASRRTNQATEQFF. CDR3 sequence (DNA): TGTGCCAGCAGAAGGACTAACCAAGCCACTGAGCAGTTCTTC.

Points on this clone: The same CDR3 can be traced to other DNA sequences in this sample. The J gene is TRBJ2-7, the V gene TRBV7-9; D is possibly TRBD1 (5 bases). The CDR3 covers 13 residues. The germline V gene encodes CDR1 SEHNR and CDR2 FQNEAQ (reference sequence). V lost 2 bases and J lost 2, with 7 bases in between. CDR3 sequence reads: CASSLTGPYEQYF. The CDR3 DNA reads TGTGCCAGCAGCTTAACAGGTCCCTACGAGCAGTACTTC. Full variable domain (missing parts from reference TRBV7-9 and TRBJ2-7): DTGVSQNPRHKITKRGQNVTFRCDPISEHNRLYWYRQTLGQGPEFLTYFQNEAQLEKSRLLSDRFSAERPKGSFSTLEIQRTEQGDSAMYLCASSLTGPYEQYFGPGTRLTVT.

This clone has a count of ten or more. V gene TRBV18 combines with J gene TRBJ1-4; D unresolved. The CDR3 is 12 residues long. Trimming shortened V by 1 base and J by 8 bases, and 5 bases separated the two germline ends. The germline gives CDR1 KGHSH, CDR2 LQKENI. Here the CDR3 DNA reads TGTGCCAGCTCACCACTGGGGGAAAAACTGTTTTTT. Translated, it gives CASSPLGEKLFF.

This clone was recorded only once. V usage is TRBV28 and J usage is TRBJ2-7, with D perhaps matching TRBD1 (5 bases). CDR1 is MDHEN, CDR2 SYDVKM, per germline. The CDR3 runs 15 residues. Trimming removed 8 bases from V and 0 bases from J, with 17 bases in between. This CDR3 reads CASDEAAGNSYEQYF. In nucleotides, the CDR3 is TGTGCCAGCGATGAGGCCGCAGGGAACTCCTACGAGCAGTACTTC.

This sequence joins TRBV25-1 and TRBJ2-5; 9 bases map to TRBD2. The CDR3 consists of 15 residues. Unmatched junction bases numbered 7, after V lost 6 bases and J lost 2 bases. Per the germline V gene, CDR1 is MGHDK and CDR2 is SYGVNS. This CDR3 reads CASRLSGGAQETQYF. The CDR3 bases are TGTGCCAGCAGACTTAGCGGGGGCGCACAAGAGACCCAGTACTTC.

This clone was picked up one time. The gene calls are TRBV7-9 and TRBJ2-2, with D unclear. From germline, CDR1 is SEHNR and CDR2 FQNEAQ (reference sequence). V was trimmed by 1 base and J by 5 bases, leaving 8 bases between them. The CDR3 has 14 amino acids. In DNA form, the CDR3 reads TGTGCCAGCAGCTTAGTGCTCGGAACCGGGGAGCTGTTTTTT. Translating gives CASSLVLGTGELFF.

The gene calls are TRBV13 and TRBJ1-5; 10 bases map to TRBD1. Germline V gene data show CDR1 as PRHDT and CDR2 as FYEKMQ (reference sequence). CDR3 length: 14 residues. V trimming: 5 bases; J trimming: 4 bases; junction bases outside the gene matches: 2. Here the CDR3 reads CASSAGQGNQPQHF. Written as DNA, the CDR3 is TGTGCCAGCAGCGCGGGACAGGGGAATCAGCCCCAGCATTTT. The full variable domain, in which reference TRBV13 and TRBJ1-5 provide the parts outside the CDR3, is AAGVIQSPRHLIKEKRETATLKCYPIPRHDTVYWYQQGPGQDPQFLISFYEKMQSDKGSIPDRFSAQQFSDYHSELNMSSLELGDSALYFCASSAGQGNQPQHFGDGTRLSIL.

This clone showed up just a few times. The chain has TRBV4-1 and TRBJ2-2; D gene unclear. CDR3 size: 15 residues. Per germline, CDR1 MGHRA and CDR2 YSYEKL. The V gene lost 0 bases and the J gene lost 6 bases, with 11 bases spanning the gap. The CDR3 DNA sequence: TGCGCCAGCAGCCAAGAGCAATTTGGCGCCGGGGAGCTGTTTTTT. Translation: CASSQEQFGAGELFF.

The rearrangement uses TRBV27 and TRBJ2-7, with D perhaps TRBD1 (6 bases). Germline CDR1 reads MNHEY; CDR2 reads SMNVEV (reference sequence). Between the trimmed V and J ends, which lost 4 bases and 2 bases, there was a span of 18 bases. The CDR3 spans 16 residues. For the CDR3, the DNA is TGTGCCAGCAGTTCCCCCCACAGGGTTCGGACCTACGAGCAGTACTTC. Translating gives CASSSPHRVRTYEQYF.

The CDR3 loop is CASSIDRGDLQPQHF. The DNA for the CDR3 is TGTGCCAGTAGTATAGATCGGGGGGATCTTCAGCCCCAGCATTTT. This chain joins TRBV19 and TRBJ1-5, with D possibly TRBD1 on 5 matching bases. V lost 0 bases and J lost 6, with 12 bases in between. Per the germline V gene, CDR1 is LNHDA and CDR2 is SQIVND (reference sequence). The CDR3 extends over 15 amino acids.

This clone was picked up one time. The gene calls are TRBV30 and TRBJ2-7, with D unclear. With 5 bases removed from V and 2 bases from J, the gap between germline ends came to 7 bases. The CDR3 contains 11 residues. Germline CDR1 and CDR2: GTSNPN and SVGIG (reference sequence). The CDR3 sequence is CAWGPAYEQYF. For the CDR3, the DNA is TGTGCCTGGGGACCGGCCTACGAGCAGTACTTC.

The chain joins TRBV7-3 to TRBJ2-3; 12 bases are shared with TRBD2. The junction had 2 bases not matched to a gene; V was cut back by 1 base and J by 6 bases. The CDR3 sequence is 15 residues long. CDR1 and CDR2 (germline): SGHTA, FQGTGA. CDR3 coding DNA: TGTGCCAGCAGCTTAATGACTAGCGGGAGTGATACGCAGTATTTT. This translates into CASSLMTSGSDTQYF.

The genes are TRBV27 and TRBJ2-5, with unresolved D. The CDR3 is 14 residues long. Looked up from germline, CDR1 is MNHEY and CDR2 is SMNVEV (reference sequence). The V end lost 2 bases, the J end lost 0 bases, and 7 bases lay between the germline ends. The CDR3 nucleotides are TGTGCCAGCAGTTTAGTGCCGAACCAAGAGACCCAGTACTTC. This encodes CASSLVPNQETQYF.